Listed below are T cell receptor beta chains from one sample, sequenced in a study of vaccination effects on CD4 cells after COVID-19. Using immunoSEQ multiplex PCR, the repertoire was profiled, and TCRdb retains in-frame clones only, with some absent. This table has 20,000 to 25,000 clones, 72% appearing once. No antigen has been assigned to these receptors. Source: CD4+ T cells from PBMCs cultured with HCoV-NL63 spike peptides, taken after COVID-19 vaccination. The receptors here all came from a human donor who received a COVID-19 vaccine. The CDR3 runs from the conserved cysteine through the conserved F or W. The order of the fields is D gene, J gene, clone size, V gene, CDR3 protein, CDR3 DNA. A D gene is named only where the DNA matches it firmly. Clone size is shown for a subset of rows, as once, few, many or a class of expanded clone.

.,TRBJ2-5,.,TRBV3-1/TRBV3-2,CASSLKGLGETQYF,TGTGCCAGCAGCCTAAAGGGATTGGGGGAGACCCAGTACTTC
.,TRBJ1-4,once,TRBV19,CASTKYFTPTFNEKLFF,TGTGCCAGTACCAAATATTTTACCCCAACGTTTAATGAAAAACTGTTTTTT
.,TRBJ1-5,.,TRBV6-5,CASRRTAIGNQPQHF,TGTGCCAGCAGAAGGACAGCGATTGGCAATCAGCCCCAGCATTTT
.,TRBJ1-1,.,TRBV5-1,CASGRQPNTEAFF,TGCGCCAGCGGACGACAGCCCAACACTGAAGCTTTCTTT
TRBD1,TRBJ1-1,.,TRBV2,CASSWGQKNTEAFF,TGTGCCAGCAGTTGGGGACAGAAGAACACTGAAGCTTTCTTT
TRBD1,TRBJ1-2,once,TRBV19,CASNPLRDGTGNGYTF,TGTGCCAGTAACCCTCTCCGTGATGGGACAGGAAATGGCTACACCTTC
.,TRBJ1-2,.,TRBV5-1,CASSPEGGGYYGYTF,TGCGCCAGCAGTCCCGAGGGGGGCGGATACTATGGCTACACCTTC
.,TRBJ1-2,once,TRBV2,CASSDSEGMGYGYTF,TGTGCCAGCAGTGATTCGGAGGGGATGGGCTATGGCTACACCTTC
TRBD2,TRBJ2-3,.,TRBV28,CASSFASGRPTDTQYF,TGTGCCAGCAGTTTTGCCAGCGGGAGGCCTACAGATACGCAGTATTTT
TRBD2,TRBJ2-3,.,TRBV3-1/TRBV3-2,CASSQDSGLAGAQAQYF,TGTGCCAGCAGCCAAGATTCGGGACTAGCGGGGGCCCAGGCGCAGTATTTT
.,TRBJ2-1,.,TRBV2,CASRPNRVHEQFF,TGTGCCAGCAGGCCTAACAGGGTCCATGAGCAGTTCTTC
.,TRBJ2-1,.,TRBV6-2/TRBV6-3,CASSRLGAGNEQFF,TGTGCCAGCAGTCGGCTGGGTGCGGGCAATGAGCAGTTCTTC
.,TRBJ2-3,.,TRBV2,CASMRDSSTDTQYF,TGTGCCAGCATGCGGGACTCCAGCACAGATACGCAGTATTTT
.,TRBJ2-5,.,TRBV11-2,CASSLDLGEPFIQETQYF,TGTGCCAGCAGCTTAGATCTAGGAGAGCCGTTTATACAGGAGACCCAGTACTTC
.,TRBJ2-3,.,TRBV2,CATERPPYEFNISTDTQYF,TGTGCCACCGAGCGGCCCCCCTACGAATTCAACATAAGCACAGATACGCAGTATTTT
.,TRBJ1-3,.,TRBV6-5,CASSSGGVGNTIYF,TGTGCCAGCAGTTCCGGGGGGGTTGGAAACACCATATATTTT
.,TRBJ2-7,.,TRBV19,CASSSIYEQYF,TGTGCCAGTAGCTCCATCTACGAGCAGTACTTC
TRBD2,TRBJ2-3,.,TRBV5-1,CASSILAGSTDTQYF,TGCGCCAGCAGCATACTAGCGGGGAGCACAGATACGCAGTATTTT
.,TRBJ2-7,.,TRBV6-5,CASRQEPYEQYF,TGTGCCAGCCGACAGGAACCCTACGAGCAGTACTTC
.,TRBJ1-4,once,TRBV19,CASSFRGGNEKLFF,TGTGCCAGTAGCTTCCGGGGCGGGAATGAAAAACTGTTTTTT
TRBD2,TRBJ2-3,few,TRBV3-1/TRBV3-2,CASETSSTDTQYF,TGTGCCAGCGAGACTAGCAGCACAGATACGCAGTATTTT
.,TRBJ2-7,.,TRBV3-1/TRBV3-2,CASSQAGTNYEQYF,TGTGCCAGCAGCCAAGCCGGGACAAACTACGAGCAGTACTTC
TRBD1,TRBJ1-2,.,TRBV6-5,CASRAATGTAGYTF,TGTGCCAGCAGGGCCGCGACAGGGACAGCTGGCTACACCTTC
.,TRBJ2-1,.,TRBV3-1/TRBV3-2,CASSQIGEQFF,TGTGCCAGCAGCCAGATTGGGGAGCAGTTCTTC
.,TRBJ2-7,few,TRBV3-1/TRBV3-2,CASSQDLALSSYEQYF,TGTGCCAGCAGCCAAGATCTGGCCTTGAGCTCCTACGAGCAGTACTTC
.,TRBJ2-6,.,TRBV6-4,CASSDGAGGANVLTF,TGTGCCAGCAGTGACGGGGCTGGTGGGGCCAACGTCCTGACTTTC
TRBD2,TRBJ2-7,.,TRBV6-5,CASGRGGYEQYF,TGTGCCAGCGGGCGGGGGGGATACGAGCAGTACTTC